This T cell receptor beta chain emerged from a study of tumor-infiltrating lymphocytes in localized non-small cell lung cancer. At the level of the study: From each patient, both tumor and uninvolved lung, non-adjacent to tumor, were sampled.

Germline V CDR1 and CDR2: MNHNY, SVGAGI (reference sequence). This CDR3 has 13 residues. V was trimmed by 5 bases and J by 1 base, leaving 8 bases between them. In the case of this clone: Its antigen is unknown.

Sequencing was performed with immunoSEQ multiplex PCR; in TCRdb, only in-frame clones are kept and a portion is missing. Of some 10,000 clones in the sample, 70% to 75% were seen once. The study, taken as a whole, reports: Each assay used a separate piece of the same tissue. Available tissue quantity limited TCR sequencing to a patient subset. T-cell fraction did not differ between immunotypes IM1 and IM2.

This TCR came from a human donor with non-small cell lung cancer. This chain connects TRBV6-6 to TRBJ1-1; unclear D gene. Sequencing input: lung tumor tissue. The DNA of the CDR3 is TGTGCCAGCAGTACCACAGAGAACACTGAAGCTTTCTTT. Amino acids: CASSTTENTEAFF.